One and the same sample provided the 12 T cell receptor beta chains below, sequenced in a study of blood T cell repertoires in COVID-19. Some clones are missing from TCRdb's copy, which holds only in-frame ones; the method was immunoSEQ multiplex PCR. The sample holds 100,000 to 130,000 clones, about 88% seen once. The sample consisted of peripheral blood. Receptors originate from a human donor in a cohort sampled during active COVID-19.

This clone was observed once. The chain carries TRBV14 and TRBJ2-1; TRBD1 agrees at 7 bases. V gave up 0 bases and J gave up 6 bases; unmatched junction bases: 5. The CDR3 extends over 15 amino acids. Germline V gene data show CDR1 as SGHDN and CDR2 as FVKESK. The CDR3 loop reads CASSQDRDRVNEQFF. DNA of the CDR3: TGTGCCAGCAGCCAAGATCGAGACAGGGTCAATGAGCAGTTCTTC.

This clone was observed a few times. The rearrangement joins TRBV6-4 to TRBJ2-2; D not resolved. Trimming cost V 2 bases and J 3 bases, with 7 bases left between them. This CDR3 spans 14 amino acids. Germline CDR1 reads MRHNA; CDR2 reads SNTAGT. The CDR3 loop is CASSDGPYTGELFF. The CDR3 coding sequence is TGTGCCAGCAGTGACGGGCCCTACACCGGGGAGCTGTTTTTT.

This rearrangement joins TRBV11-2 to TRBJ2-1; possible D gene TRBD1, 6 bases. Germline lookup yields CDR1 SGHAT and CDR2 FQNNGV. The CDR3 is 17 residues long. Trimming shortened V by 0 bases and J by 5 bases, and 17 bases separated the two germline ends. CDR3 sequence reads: CASSLEQGPFSHNEQFF. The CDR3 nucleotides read TGTGCCAGCAGCTTAGAACAGGGACCCTTTAGTCACAATGAGCAGTTCTTC.

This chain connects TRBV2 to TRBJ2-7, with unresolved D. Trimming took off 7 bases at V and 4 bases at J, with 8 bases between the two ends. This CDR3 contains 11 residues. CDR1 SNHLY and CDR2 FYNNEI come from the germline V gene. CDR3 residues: CASKLSYEQYF. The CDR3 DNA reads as TGTGCCAGCAAGCTTTCTTACGAGCAGTACTTC.

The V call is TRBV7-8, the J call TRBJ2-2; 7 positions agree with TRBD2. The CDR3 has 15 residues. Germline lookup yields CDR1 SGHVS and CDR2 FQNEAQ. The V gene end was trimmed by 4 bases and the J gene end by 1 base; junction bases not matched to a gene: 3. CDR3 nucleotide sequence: TGTGCCAGCAGCTCAGCGGGGAGGAACACCGGGGAGCTGTTTTTT. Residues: CASSSAGRNTGELFF.

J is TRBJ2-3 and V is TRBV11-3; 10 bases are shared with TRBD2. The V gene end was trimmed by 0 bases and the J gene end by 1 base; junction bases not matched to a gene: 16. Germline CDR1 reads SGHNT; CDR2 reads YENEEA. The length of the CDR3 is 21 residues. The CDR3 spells CASSLEGLLSGGAEGTDTQYF. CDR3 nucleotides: TGTGCCAGCAGCTTAGAAGGGCTCCTCAGCGGGGGGGCCGAGGGCACAGATACGCAGTATTTT. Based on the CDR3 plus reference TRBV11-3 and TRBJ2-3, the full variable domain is EAGVVQSPRYKIIEKKQPVAFWCNPISGHNTLYWYLQNLGQGPELLIRYENEEAVDDSQLPKDRFSAERLKGVDSTLKIQPAELGDSAVYLCASSLEGLLSGGAEGTDTQYFGPGTRLTVL.

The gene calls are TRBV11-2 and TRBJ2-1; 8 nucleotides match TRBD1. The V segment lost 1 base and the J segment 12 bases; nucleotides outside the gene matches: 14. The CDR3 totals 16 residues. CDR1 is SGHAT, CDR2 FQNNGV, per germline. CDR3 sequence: CASSLASRQGKVWQFF. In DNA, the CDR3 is TGTGCCAGCAGCTTAGCATCCCGACAGGGGAAAGTCTGGCAGTTCTTC.

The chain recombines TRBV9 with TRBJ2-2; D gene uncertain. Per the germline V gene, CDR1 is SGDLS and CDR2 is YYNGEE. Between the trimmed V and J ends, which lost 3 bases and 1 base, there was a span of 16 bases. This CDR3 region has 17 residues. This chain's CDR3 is CASSAGAMEGNTGELFF. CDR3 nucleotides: TGTGCCAGCAGCGCGGGTGCTATGGAAGGGAACACCGGGGAGCTGTTTTTT.

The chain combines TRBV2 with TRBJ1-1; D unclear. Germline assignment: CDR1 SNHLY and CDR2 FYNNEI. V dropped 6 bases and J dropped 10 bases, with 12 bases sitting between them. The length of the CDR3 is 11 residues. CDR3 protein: CASSGLVGAFF. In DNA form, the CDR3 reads TGTGCCAGCAGCGGACTAGTAGGAGCTTTCTTT.

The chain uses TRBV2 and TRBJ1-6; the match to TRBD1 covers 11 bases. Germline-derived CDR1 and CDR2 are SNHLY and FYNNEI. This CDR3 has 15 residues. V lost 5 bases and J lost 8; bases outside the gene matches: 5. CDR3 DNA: TGTGCCAGCAGTCCTCCGGGACAGGGGGATTCACCCCTCCACTTT. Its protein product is CASSPPGQGDSPLHF.

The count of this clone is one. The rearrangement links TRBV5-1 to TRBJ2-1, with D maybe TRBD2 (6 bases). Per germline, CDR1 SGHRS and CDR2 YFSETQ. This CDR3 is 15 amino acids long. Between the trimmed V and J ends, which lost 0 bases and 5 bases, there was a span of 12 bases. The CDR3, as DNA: TGCGCCAGCAGCTTGGATGTGGGAGGCCACAATGAGCAGTTCTTC. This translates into CASSLDVGGHNEQFF.

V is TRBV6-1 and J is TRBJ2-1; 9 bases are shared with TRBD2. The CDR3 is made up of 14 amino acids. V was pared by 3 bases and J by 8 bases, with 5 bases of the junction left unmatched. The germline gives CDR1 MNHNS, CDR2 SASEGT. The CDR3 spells CASSEGGRVDEQFF. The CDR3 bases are TGTGCCAGCAGTGAGGGCGGGAGGGTCGATGAGCAGTTCTTC.